The 24 T cell receptor beta chains below come from one sample, sequenced in a study of blood T cell repertoires in COVID-19. The protocol was immunoSEQ multiplex PCR, while the TCRdb copy is restricted to in-frame clones and leaves out a portion. Of approximately 670,000 clones listed, over 80% are singletons. The sample was peripheral blood. The receptors were gathered from a woman younger than 30 with acute or convalescent COVID-19.

This clone came up once. J is TRBJ1-1 and V is TRBV29-1; TRBD1 is a possible D gene (5 bases). The CDR3 is made up of 12 amino acids. The V and J ends lost 8 bases and 1 base respectively, with 11 bases between them. Germline CDR1 SQVTM, CDR2 ANQGSEA. The CDR3 region is CSPVRENTEAFF. The CDR3 coding sequence is TGCAGCCCCGTCAGGGAGAACACTGAAGCTTTCTTT.

In the case of this clone: The same CDR3 arises from other DNA sequences in this sample as well. The chain has TRBV7-9 and TRBJ2-3; 7 bases line up with TRBD1. Per the germline V gene, CDR1 is SEHNR and CDR2 is FQNEAQ (reference sequence). This CDR3 is built from 12 residues. V dropped 5 bases and J dropped 6; count of bases not matched to a gene: 2. The CDR3 coding sequence is TGTGCCAGCAGCCCAGGGGGTGATACGCAGTATTTT. Its protein is CASSPGGDTQYF. Together with reference TRBV7-9 and TRBJ2-3, the CDR3 gives the full variable domain: DTGVSQNPRHKITKRGQNVTFRCDPISEHNRLYWYRQTLGQGPEFLTYFQNEAQLEKSRLLSDRFSAERPKGSFSTLEIQRTEQGDSAMYLCASSPGGDTQYFGPGTRLTVL.

This chain connects TRBV4-1 to TRBJ2-1; TRBD2 matches at 9 bases. The J segment lost 8 bases and the V segment lost 0 bases, leaving 8 bases of the junction unmatched. The CDR3 runs to 16 residues. In germline, CDR1 is MGHRA, CDR2 YSYEKL. CDR3 sequence (DNA): TGCGCCAGCAGCCAAGAGTTGCGGGGGGGCCTCTATGAGCAGTTCTTC. As protein: CASSQELRGGLYEQFF.

The chain has TRBV27 and TRBJ2-1; 8 nucleotides match TRBD2. The CDR3 is made up of 16 amino acids. The V gene end was trimmed by 6 bases and the J gene end by 5 bases; junction bases not matched to a gene: 12. The V gene's germline CDR1 is MNHEY and CDR2 SMNVEV (reference sequence). CDR3 DNA: TGTGCCAGCAGCCCGTTTTACCTCGGGGGGGACAATGAGCAGTTCTTC. This codes for CASSPFYLGGDNEQFF.

The genes are TRBV6-6 and TRBJ1-1; D is perhaps TRBD1 (6 bases). The CDR3 is 16 amino acids. The germline V gene encodes CDR1 MNHNY and CDR2 SVGAGI (reference sequence). V was pared by 2 bases and J by 0 bases, with 13 bases between. The CDR3 here is CASSYRDTPLNTEAFF. In DNA form, the CDR3 reads TGTGCCAGCAGTTACAGGGACACACCACTGAACACTGAAGCTTTCTTT.

This clone has a handful of counts. The chain has TRBV7-6 and TRBJ1-3, with D possibly TRBD1 on 5 matching bases. CDR1 and CDR2 (germline): SGHVS, FNYEAQ. The CDR3 is 15 amino acids. Between the trimmed V and J ends, which lost 4 bases and 0 bases, there was a span of 10 bases. The CDR3, as DNA: TGTGCCAGCAGCTCACGACAGAGCTCTGGAAACACCATATATTTT. This codes for CASSSRQSSGNTIYF.

The chain has TRBV19 and TRBJ1-4; tentative D call: TRBD1 (6 bases). The germline gives CDR1 LNHDA, CDR2 SQIVND (reference sequence). V shed 6 bases and J shed 5 bases, with 16 bases lying between them. CDR3 length: 15 amino acids. The CDR3 region is CASRDRLQGNEKLFF. In nucleotides, the CDR3 is TGTGCCAGTAGGGACAGATTACAGGGAAATGAAAAACTGTTTTTT.

This clone was found once. This chain uses TRBV14 with TRBJ2-5; 7 bases match TRBD1. Germline CDR1 SGHDN, CDR2 FVKESK. The CDR3 length is 14 residues. V lost 1 base and J lost 5; bases outside the gene matches: 4. Here the CDR3 reads CASSQVTGLETQYF. CDR3 in DNA: TGTGCCAGCAGCCAAGTGACAGGGCTTGAGACCCAGTACTTC.

The V call is TRBV4-1, the J call TRBJ1-6; D is uncertain. Between the trimmed V and J ends, which lost 1 base and 1 base, there was a span of 11 bases. The V gene's germline CDR1 is MGHRA and CDR2 YSYEKL. This CDR3 region has 17 residues. Here the CDR3 reads CASSQASLLSYNSPLHF. As DNA, the CDR3 is TGCGCCAGCAGCCAAGCTTCATTACTTTCCTATAATTCACCCCTCCACTTT.

V and J are TRBV27 and TRBJ2-1; 7 nucleotides line up with TRBD1. Germline CDR1 is MNHEY and CDR2 is SMNVEV (reference sequence). This CDR3 is built from 11 residues. The trim removed 9 bases at V and 7 bases at J, leaving 3 bases unmatched. The CDR3 loop is CASSTGNEQFF. In DNA form, the CDR3 reads TGTGCCAGTTCGACAGGGAATGAGCAGTTCTTC.

V and J are TRBV7-2 and TRBJ2-3, with a tentative D call TRBD2 (5 bases). The CDR3 has 15 residues. The germline CDR1 and CDR2 sequences are SGHTA and FQGNSA. V lost 1 base, J lost 0 bases, and 8 bases lay in between. CDR3 protein: CASSLERLSTDTQYF. Here the CDR3 DNA reads TGTGCCAGCAGCTTAGAGCGGCTTAGCACAGATACGCAGTATTTT.

The V and J genes are TRBV9 and TRBJ1-3; D is possibly TRBD1 (5 bases). The CDR3 length is 15 residues. V lost 0 bases to trimming and J lost 3 bases, with 10 bases between them. Germline loops: CDR1 SGDLS, CDR2 YYNGEE. The CDR3 reads CASSVEGRVGNTIYF. In DNA, the CDR3 is TGTGCCAGCAGCGTAGAGGGCAGGGTTGGAAACACCATATATTTT.

The V and J genes are TRBV3-1 (or the pseudogene TRBV3-2) and TRBJ1-2; tentative D call: TRBD1 (6 bases). Germline CDR1 and CDR2: LGHDT and YNNKEL (reference sequence). V was shortened by 1 base and J by 1 base, with 13 bases between the two germline ends. The CDR3 is 16 residues long. The chain's CDR3 is CASSQGGGARNYGYTF. The CDR3 DNA reads as TGTGCCAGCAGCCAAGGAGGGGGGGCGCGTAACTATGGCTACACCTTC.

The gene calls are TRBV6-6 and TRBJ1-1, with 7 bases matching TRBD1. Germline V lookup: CDR1 MNHNY, CDR2 SVGAGI (reference sequence). The V gene end was trimmed by 6 bases and the J gene end by 5 bases; junction bases not matched to a gene: 6. The CDR3 loop spans 13 amino acids. The CDR3 is CASRGGQSTEAFF. The CDR3 nucleotides read TGTGCCAGCAGGGGGGGACAGTCGACTGAAGCTTTCTTT.

The chain is built from TRBV14 and TRBJ1-2; D remains ambiguous. V was pared by 1 base and J by 5 bases, with 8 bases between. This CDR3 region has 13 residues. From germline, CDR1 is SGHDN and CDR2 FVKESK. The CDR3 DNA reads as TGTGCCAGCAGCCAAGGGAGGATGTATGGCTACACCTTC. Its protein is CASSQGRMYGYTF.

This chain connects TRBV7-8 to TRBJ2-7; TRBD2 aligns across 10 bases. V shed 4 bases, J shed 3 bases, and the junction held 15 bases outside the gene matches. The CDR3 runs 18 residues. Germline assignment: CDR1 SGHVS and CDR2 FQNEAQ. CDR3 DNA: TGTGCCAGCAGCTCCCCCGTAGCGGGGGGCCCGTCGGTCTACGAGCAGTACTTC. Translating gives CASSSPVAGGPSVYEQYF.

Comments on this clone: The same CDR3 is also encoded by other DNA sequences in this sample. The rearrangement links TRBV9 to TRBJ2-7, with D maybe TRBD1 (6 bases). In germline, CDR1 is SGDLS, CDR2 YYNGEE. CDR3 length equals 13 residues. The V and J ends lost 2 bases and 1 base respectively, with 7 bases between them. Here the CDR3 reads CASSVGQSYEQYF. In DNA, the CDR3 is TGTGCCAGCAGCGTGGGACAATCCTACGAGCAGTACTTC. The full variable domain, in which reference TRBV9 and TRBJ2-7 provide the parts outside the CDR3, is DSGVTQTPKHLITATGQRVTLRCSPRSGDLSVYWYQQSLDQGLQFLIQYYNGEERAKGNILERFSAQQFPDLHSELNLSSLELGDSALYFCASSVGQSYEQYFGPGTRLTVT.

In its sample, this clone was seen once. This chain uses TRBV4-1 with TRBJ2-5; tentative D call: TRBD1 (6 bases). V lost 5 bases and J lost 2, with 9 bases in between. The CDR3 has 13 residues. CDR1 and CDR2 from the germline V gene are MGHRA and YSYEKL. The CDR3: CASSNTGQETQYF. CDR3 sequence (DNA): TGCGCCAGCAGCAACACAGGGCAAGAGACCCAGTACTTC.

The rearrangement links TRBV5-6 to TRBJ1-2; D perhaps matches TRBD1 (5 bases). Trimming took off 4 bases at V and 4 bases at J, with 11 bases between the two ends. The CDR3 loop spans 13 amino acids. Germline assignment: CDR1 SGHDT and CDR2 YYEEEE. In DNA, the CDR3 is TGTGCCAGCAGCCAGGGTAGGGGCTATGGCTACACCTTC. The encoded protein is CASSQGRGYGYTF.

This clone was observed a handful of times. The V call is TRBV7-9, the J call TRBJ1-2; D remains ambiguous. V lost 1 base, J lost 2 bases, and 5 bases lay in between. CDR1 is SEHNR and CDR2 is FQNEAQ in the germline V gene (reference sequence). CDR3 size: 13 residues. CDR3 residues: CASSLESNYGYTF. In DNA, the CDR3 is TGTGCCAGCAGCTTAGAGAGCAACTATGGCTACACCTTC.

This clone was seen a single time. This chain joins TRBV23-1 and TRBJ2-7; D might be TRBD2 (7 bases). TRBV23-1 is an open reading frame whose function is uncertain. The CDR3 has 13 amino acids. The V and J ends lost 4 bases and 6 bases respectively, with 13 bases between them. Here the CDR3 DNA reads TGCGCCAGCAGTCTGGCGGGGGCCGTCGAGCAGTACTTC. Its translation is CASSLAGAVEQYF.

The chain recombines TRBV18 with TRBJ1-1; 8 nucleotides align to TRBD1. The length of the CDR3 is 12 residues. The germline gives CDR1 KGHSH, CDR2 LQKENI. The junction had 5 bases not matched to a gene; V was cut back by 4 bases and J by 10 bases. The CDR3 DNA reads TGTGCCAGCTCACTAGGCACAGGGGGAGCTTTCTTT. Protein: CASSLGTGGAFF.

A single count supports this clone. V gene TRBV20-1 combines with J gene TRBJ1-1; the D is unclear. CDR1 DFQATT and CDR2 SNEGSKA come from the germline V gene (reference sequence). The CDR3 has 8 residues. The V end was cut by 5 bases, the J end by 8 bases, with 3 bases between. The CDR3, as DNA: TGCAGTGCTCCGGAAGCTTTCTTT. Residues: CSAPEAFF.

This chain connects TRBV10-3 to TRBJ2-7; a weak D match, TRBD1 (6 bases). V was pared by 10 bases and J by 9 bases, with 19 bases between. The CDR3 runs 12 residues. Germline V gene data show CDR1 as ENHRY and CDR2 as SYGVKD. The CDR3 region is CATLEQGTTQYF. CDR3 nucleotides: TGTGCCACCCTGGAACAGGGAACTACGCAGTACTTC.